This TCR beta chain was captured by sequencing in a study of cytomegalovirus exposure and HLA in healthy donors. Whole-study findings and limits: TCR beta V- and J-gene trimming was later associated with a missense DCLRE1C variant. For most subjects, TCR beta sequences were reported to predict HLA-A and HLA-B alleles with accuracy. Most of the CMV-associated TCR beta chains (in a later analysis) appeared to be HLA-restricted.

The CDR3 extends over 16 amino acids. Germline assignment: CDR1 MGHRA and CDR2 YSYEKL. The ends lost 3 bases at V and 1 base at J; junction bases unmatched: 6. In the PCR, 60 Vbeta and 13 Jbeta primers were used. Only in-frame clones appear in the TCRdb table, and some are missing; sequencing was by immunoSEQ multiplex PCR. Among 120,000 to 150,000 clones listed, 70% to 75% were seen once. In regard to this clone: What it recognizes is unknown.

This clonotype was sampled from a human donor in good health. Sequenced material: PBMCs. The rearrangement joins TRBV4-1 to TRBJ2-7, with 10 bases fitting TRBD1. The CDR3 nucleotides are TGCGCCAGCAGCCAGACTCCGGGACAGGGGTCCTACGAGCAGTACTTC. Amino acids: CASSQTPGQGSYEQYF.